Reported below is one TCR beta chain. Trimming at V came to 3 bases and at J to 3 bases, leaving 7 bases not matched to a gene. CDR3 length equals 16 residues. The germline CDR1 and CDR2 sequences are SGDLS and YYNGEE. This record belongs to a study of blood T cells in healthy people across ages. PCR was performed a second time for roughly 6 to 12 cycles using a sample-barcoded 5' primer and a J-beta primer mix. TCRdb re-called the 5' RACE reads through MiXCR, storing one row per CDR3 protein. The sample carries approximately 830,000 distinct CDR3 sequences, less than 80% recorded once. The sample was blood. This chain uses TRBV9 with TRBJ2-1; 9 nucleotides align to TRBD2. The source is a man aged 25 to 40 in good health. CDR3 sequence (DNA): TGTGCCAGCAGCGCGATAGCGGGGGAGTACTACAATGAGCAGTTCTTC. Protein sequence: CASSAIAGEYYNEQFF.